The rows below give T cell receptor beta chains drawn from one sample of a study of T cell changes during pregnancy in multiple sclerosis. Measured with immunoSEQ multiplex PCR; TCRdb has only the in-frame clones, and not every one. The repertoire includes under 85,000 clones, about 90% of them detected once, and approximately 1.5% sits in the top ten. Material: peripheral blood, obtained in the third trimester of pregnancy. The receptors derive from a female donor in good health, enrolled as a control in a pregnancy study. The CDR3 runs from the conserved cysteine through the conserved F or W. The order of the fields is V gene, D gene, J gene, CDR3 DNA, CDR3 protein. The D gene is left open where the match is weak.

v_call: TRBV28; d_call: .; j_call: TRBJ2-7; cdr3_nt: TGTGCCAGCAGTTCCGGGACAAAATACGAGCAGTACTTC; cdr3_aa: CASSSGTKYEQYF
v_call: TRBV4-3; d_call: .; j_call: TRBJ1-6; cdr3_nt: TGCGCCAGCAGCCATATTAATTCAGACTATAATTCACCCCTCCACTTT; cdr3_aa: CASSHINSDYNSPLHF
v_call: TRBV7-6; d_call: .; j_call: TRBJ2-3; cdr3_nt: TGTGCCAGCACCCTTAGGGGGAGCACAGATACGCAGTATTTT; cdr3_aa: CASTLRGSTDTQYF
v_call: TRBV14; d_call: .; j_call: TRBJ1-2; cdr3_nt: TGTGCCAGCAGCCTTGCCAGGGCAAACTATGGCTACACCTTC; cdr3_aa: CASSLARANYGYTF
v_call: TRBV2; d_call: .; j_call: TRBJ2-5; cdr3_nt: TGTGCCAGCAGTCCTAAAGAGACCCAGTACTTC; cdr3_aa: CASSPKETQYF
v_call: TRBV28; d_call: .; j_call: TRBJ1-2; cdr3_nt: TGTGCCAGCCACCAGGGTCGTGCGCATGGCTACACCTTC; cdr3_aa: CASHQGRAHGYTF
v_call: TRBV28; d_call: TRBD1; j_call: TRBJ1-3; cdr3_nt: TGTGCCAGCAGGCCGACCGGGACAGGGGGAAACACCATATATTTT; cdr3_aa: CASRPTGTGGNTIYF
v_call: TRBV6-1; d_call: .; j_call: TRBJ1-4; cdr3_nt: TGTGCCACCAAACGGACGGGGGAGTGGAAACTGTTTTTT; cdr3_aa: CATKRTGEWKLFF
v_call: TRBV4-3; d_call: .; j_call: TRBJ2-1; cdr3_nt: TGCGCCAGCAGCCAAGATCATAACAGGGTTTGGCTGGATGAGCAGTTCTTC; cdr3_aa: CASSQDHNRVWLDEQFF
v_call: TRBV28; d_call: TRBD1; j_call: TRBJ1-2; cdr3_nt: TGTGCCAGCAGTTTACAGGACAGGGACGGCTACACCTTC; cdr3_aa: CASSLQDRDGYTF
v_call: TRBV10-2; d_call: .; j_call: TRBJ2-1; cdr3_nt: TGCGCCAGCATCGGGACAAGCTCCTACAATGAGCAGTTCTTC; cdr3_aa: CASIGTSSYNEQFF
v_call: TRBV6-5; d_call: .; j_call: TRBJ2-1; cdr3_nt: TGTGCCAGCAGTTACTTTCGCGGTTCGGAGCAGTTCTTC; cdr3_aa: CASSYFRGSEQFF
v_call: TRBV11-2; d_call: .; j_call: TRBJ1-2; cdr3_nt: TGTGCCAGCAGCCCCTTGGACAGTAACTATGGCTACACCTTC; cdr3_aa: CASSPLDSNYGYTF